This TCR beta chain derives from a study of liver allograft versus peripheral blood T cells. Across the whole study: Recipients' peripheral blood supplied the T cell receptor repertoires against which those in transplanted livers were compared.

Germline V gene sequence: CDR1 DFQATT, CDR2 SNEGSKA (reference sequence). The CDR3 extends over 11 amino acids. The V end lost 6 bases, the J end lost 5 bases, and 10 bases lay between the germline ends. MiXCR, run by TCRdb on the reads, gives a single entry per CDR3 protein. This sample yields 500 to 700 distinct CDR3 sequences, of which more than 15% are seen a single time; roughly 15% belongs to the top ten. By sample share, this clonotype is large. Its antigen is as yet unknown. Notes on the study in general: Intragraft T cell receptor repertoires of liver allografts were reportedly distinct from those in peripheral blood.

The V gene is TRBV20-1, the J gene TRBJ1-2; D is ambiguous. This TCR came from a human patient who had a liver transplant. Some T cells may have come from the graft donor. The CDR3 reads CSARTHYGYTF. Here the CDR3 DNA reads TGCAGTGCCAGGACTCATTATGGCTACACCTTC.